This T cell receptor beta chain was sequenced in a study of blood T cell repertoires in COVID-19. Turning to the study itself: Samples taken during acute and convalescent COVID-19 were collected in the United States, Italy and Spain. From T cells, B-cell-depleted T cells, or PBMCs came the material, which was cDNA or gDNA.

This CDR3 is built from 14 residues. Trimming left V 0 bases short and J 2 bases short, with 8 bases between. CDR1 and CDR2 from the germline V gene are SGHRS and YFSETQ. Methods used by the authors: Researchers report that nucleated cell counts were estimated from reference gene primer amplification. Repertoires were generated with immunoSEQ multiplex PCR, while TCRdb's copy carries only in-frame clones and drops some. That table supplies the V and J calls and clone size; D and trimming were determined from the DNA. Of about 140,000 clones listed, roughly 90% are singletons. The chain employs TRBV5-1 and TRBJ1-2; weak D call: TRBD1 (5 bases). What was sequenced was peripheral blood. The TCR originated in a man between 65 and 85 years old with acute or convalescent COVID-19. The CDR3 loop is CASSLGQQNYGYTF. The CDR3, as DNA: TGCGCCAGCAGCTTGGGACAGCAAAACTATGGCTACACCTTC. The whole variable domain, filled in from reference TRBV5-1 and TRBJ1-2, reads KAGVTQTPRYLIKTRGQQVTLSCSPISGHRSVSWYQQTPGQGLQFLFEYFSETQRNKGNFPGRFSGRQFSNSRSEMNVSTLELGDSALYLCASSLGQQNYGYTFGSGTRLTVV.